These 14 T cell receptor beta chains originate from one sample sequenced in a study of cytomegalovirus exposure and HLA in healthy donors. With 60 Vbeta and 13 Jbeta primers, the PCR was carried out. Some clones are missing from TCRdb's copy, which holds only in-frame ones; the method was immunoSEQ multiplex PCR. The top ten hold about 1.3% of the sample, which has about 160,000 clones, just under 80% seen once. The sequenced sample was PBMCs. Receptors were obtained from a woman aged 45-65 years in good health and CMV-seronegative.

The chain combines TRBV4-3 with TRBJ2-1, with 7 bases lining up with TRBD1. The CDR3 is 15 residues long. Looked up from germline, CDR1 is LGHNA and CDR2 is YSLEER. Losses at the gene ends were 4 bases for V and 6 bases for J; bases not matched to a gene: 9. CDR3 coding DNA: TGCGCCAGCAGCCCCGAGGCTCACAGGGGCAATGAGCAGTTCTTC. Translated: CASSPEAHRGNEQFF.

To note about this clone: The DNA is omitted, as the CDR3 cannot be located on it reliably, and the CDR3 follows TCRdb's listing. This chain connects TRBV25-1 to TRBJ2-3; the D call TRBD1 from the table was never checked on the DNA. Germline lookup yields CDR1 MGHDK and CDR2 SYGVNS. The CDR3 comprises 16 residues, both ends counted. The CDR3 protein is CASSEYSGQGADTQYF.

The rearrangement joins TRBV28 to TRBJ1-1; D not resolved. The V gene's germline CDR1 is MDHEN and CDR2 SYDVKM. Trimming stripped 5 bases from V and 2 bases from J, with 9 bases between. The CDR3 sequence is 13 residues long. The CDR3 bases are TGTGCCAGCAGTCCCTCGTCCAACACTGAAGCTTTCTTT. It yields the protein CASSPSSNTEAFF.

The table lists this clone with a few counts. The rearrangement uses TRBV6-5 and TRBJ2-7; 8 bases fit TRBD2. The junction had 9 bases not matched to a gene; V was cut back by 10 bases and J by 1 base. Germline CDR1 reads MNHEY; CDR2 reads SVGAGI. The CDR3 is made up of 14 amino acids. CDR3 in DNA: TGTGCCACCGCGCCCGGGACTAGTTCCTACGAGCAGTACTTC. Its protein product is CATAPGTSSYEQYF.

The chain uses TRBV4-1 and TRBJ2-3; 9 bases are shared with TRBD2. Looked up from germline, CDR1 is MGHRA and CDR2 is YSYEKL. CDR3 size: 17 residues. V lost 4 bases and J lost 0; bases outside the gene matches: 8. The CDR3 is CASSPRAGGTSTDTQYF. CDR3 in DNA: TGCGCCAGCAGCCCCCGGGCGGGGGGGACTAGCACAGATACGCAGTATTTT.

This clone was counted between two and nine times. The chain recombines TRBV6-1 with TRBJ1-4; D unresolved. The CDR3 has 15 amino acids. Trimming stripped 4 bases from V and 6 bases from J, with 15 bases between. CDR1 is MNHNS and CDR2 is SASEGT in the germline V gene. Written as DNA, the CDR3 is TGTGCCAGCAGTGCCTATGTGAGGTCACATGAAAAACTGTTTTTT. Protein sequence: CASSAYVRSHEKLFF.

V is TRBV6-1 and J is TRBJ1-6; D remains unclear. Trimming stripped 2 bases from V and 9 bases from J, with 5 bases between. CDR3 size: 12 residues. The germline CDR1 and CDR2 sequences are MNHNS and SASEGT. The CDR3 nucleotides are TGTGCCAGCAGTGAACTGGCTTCACCCCTCCACTTT. It translates to CASSELASPLHF.

This sequence joins TRBV5-4 and TRBJ2-3; D may be TRBD2 (6 bases). CDR1 is SGHNT and CDR2 is YYREEE in the germline V gene (reference sequence). Deletions cut 3 bases from V and 2 bases from J, with 16 bases between. This CDR3 contains 16 residues. The CDR3 loop reads CASSSGGRGPTDTQYF. CDR3 bases: TGTGCCAGCAGCTCCGGTGGGCGGGGACCCACAGATACGCAGTATTTT. The full variable domain, its missing parts supplied by reference TRBV5-4 and TRBJ2-3, is ETGVTQSPTHLIKTRGQQVTLRCSSQSGHNTVSWYQQALGQGPQFIFQYYREEENGRGNFPPRFSGLQFPNYSSELNVNALELDDSALYLCASSSGGRGPTDTQYFGPGTRLTVL.

Only a few counts were recorded for this clone. The chain joins TRBV4-3 to TRBJ2-7; D is ambiguous. Deletions cut 0 bases from V and 2 bases from J, with 8 bases between. This CDR3 contains 14 residues. Germline V CDR1 and CDR2: LGHNA, YSLEER. CDR3 in DNA: TGCGCCAGCAGCCAAGAGACGGAGACCTACGAGCAGTACTTC. It yields the protein CASSQETETYEQYF.

The V call is TRBV4-1, the J call TRBJ2-7; 9 bases are shared with TRBD1. The CDR3 runs to 18 residues. The V segment lost 1 base and the J segment 6 bases; nucleotides outside the gene matches: 16. Per the germline V gene, CDR1 is MGHRA and CDR2 is YSYEKL. CDR3 residues: CASSQGGGRDREIGEQYF. CDR3 bases: TGCGCCAGCAGCCAAGGAGGGGGTCGGGACAGGGAAATCGGCGAGCAGTACTTC.

The V gene is TRBV19, the J gene TRBJ1-1; tentative D call: TRBD1 (6 bases). The CDR3 runs to 15 residues. Trimming left V 8 bases short and J 4 bases short, with 20 bases between. Germline V lookup: CDR1 LNHDA, CDR2 SQIVND (reference sequence). CDR3 in DNA: TGTGCCAGTTTCGAAAGCAGGGGAGGGACCACTGAAGCTTTCTTT. This gives the protein CASFESRGGTTEAFF.

This clone was seen more than once but under ten times. V gene TRBV11-2 combines with J gene TRBJ2-7; the match to TRBD1 covers 9 bases. The CDR3 length is 14 residues. Germline loops: CDR1 SGHAT, CDR2 FQNNGV. The V segment lost 5 bases and the J segment 5 bases; nucleotides outside the gene matches: 7. CDR3 in amino acids: CASSPGTGFNEQYF. The CDR3 nucleotides read TGTGCCAGCAGCCCCGGGACAGGGTTCAACGAGCAGTACTTC.

Concerning this clone itself: The junction and the germline gene differ at one end; a read error may be behind it. The genes are TRBV28 and TRBJ2-3; 8 nucleotides match TRBD1. CDR1 MDHEN and CDR2 SYDVKM come from the germline V gene. The CDR3 totals 15 residues. CDR3 DNA sequence: TGTGCCAGCCGTTTGGGGACAGGTAAAATAGATACGCAGTATTTT. Amino acid sequence: CASRLGTGKIDTQYF.

This clone was seen more than once but under ten times. The chain employs TRBV28 and TRBJ2-1, with 7 bases identical to TRBD1. The CDR3 consists of 15 residues. Unmatched junction bases numbered 16, after V lost 5 bases and J lost 12 bases. Germline values: CDR1 MDHEN, CDR2 SYDVKM. DNA of the CDR3: TGTGCCAGCAGTCCCCCCGGGACAGCCCTCTATGGGCAGTTCTTC. This codes for CASSPPGTALYGQFF.